The 19 T cell receptor beta chains given below trace back to one sample, sequenced in a study of CD8+CD57+ T cells in acquired aplastic anemia. Patients picked for sequencing had shown CD8+CD57+ cell expansion detected by flow cytometry. TCR beta VDJ combinations and CDR3 sequences were profiled from genomic DNA. TCRdb processed the reads anew with MiXCR; each CDR3 protein has one entry. The sample records a few hundred thousand distinct CDR3 sequences, roughly 82% being singletons. Sequenced: sorted CD4+, CD8+, or CD8+CD57+ T cells (not recorded which) from PBMCs. The receptors come from a human donor with aplastic anemia.

Worth noting for this clonotype: At one boundary the junction diverges from the germline segment, which might be a read error. The rearrangement joins TRBV20-1 to TRBJ2-7; D may correspond to TRBD1 or TRBD2 (5 bases each). Germline CDR1 DFQATT, CDR2 SNEGSKA (reference sequence). This CDR3 comprises 13 residues. CDR3 protein: CSARDRGTYAQYF. Written as DNA, the CDR3 is TGTAGTGCTAGGGACCGGGGTACCTACGCGCAGTACTTC.

The J gene is TRBJ1-2, the V gene TRBV20-1; no definite D call. V lost 1 base to trimming and J lost 4 bases, with 13 bases between them. Germline assignment: CDR1 DFQATT and CDR2 SNEGSKA (reference sequence). The CDR3 has 14 residues. In DNA, the CDR3 is TGCAGTGCTAGAGTAAGGAAGGAGGTCTATGGCTACACCTTC. Translated, it gives CSARVRKEVYGYTF.

The chain recombines TRBV12-3 or TRBV12-4 with TRBJ1-4, with D possibly being TRBD1 (5 bases). V shed 5 bases and J shed 11 bases, with 27 bases lying between them. There are 17 residues in the CDR3. The CDR3 here is CASSPYSWGYTYGKLFF. CDR3 sequence (DNA): TGTGCCAGCAGTCCGTACTCATGGGGCTACACCTACGGTAAACTGTTTTTT.

This clonotype was observed many times. The chain couples TRBV29-1 to TRBJ2-5, with D possibly matching TRBD2 (7 bases). The CDR3 totals 12 residues. CDR1 SQVTM and CDR2 ANQGSEA come from the germline V gene. Trimming removed 6 bases at V and 1 base at J, with 9 bases between. CDR3 loop: CSVRGGQETQYF. The CDR3 coding sequence is TGCAGCGTAAGGGGGGGCCAAGAGACCCAGTACTTC.

This clonotype is a singleton in its sample. CDR3 residues: CASSFTGGGSKNIQYF. CDR3 DNA sequence: TGTGCCAGCAGTTTTACCGGCGGGGGTTCCAAAAACATTCAGTACTTC. The V gene is TRBV12-3 or TRBV12-4, the J gene TRBJ2-4; 7 bases are shared with TRBD2. The CDR3 extends over 16 amino acids. Germline trimming cut 3 bases from V and 2 bases from J; bases unmatched to any gene: 7.

This chain joins TRBV24-1 and TRBJ2-5; 9 positions match TRBD1. Per germline, CDR1 KGHDR and CDR2 SFDVKD. The CDR3 runs to 15 residues. With V trimmed by 5 bases and J by 4 bases, 7 bases remained unmatched. CDR3 in DNA: TGTGCCACCAGTGCCGGGGGACAGGGTGGAGAGACCCAGTACTTC. This translates into CATSAGGQGGETQYF.

This chain joins TRBV10-3 and TRBJ1-2, with 8 nucleotides matching TRBD1. The CDR3 length is 15 residues. The germline V gene has CDR1 ENHRY and CDR2 SYGVKD. Trimming took 4 bases from V and 4 from J; bases not matched to a gene: 8. The CDR3 sequence: CAISADRAILYGYTF. In DNA form, the CDR3 reads TGTGCCATCAGTGCGGACAGGGCCATCCTCTATGGCTACACCTTC.

This clonotype showed up many times. At one end, the junction sequence differs from germline, possibly due to a read error. This chain joins TRBV7-3 and TRBJ2-3, with TRBD2 as a possible D gene (6 bases). The CDR3 has 14 residues. Germline CDR1 and CDR2: SGHTA and FQGTGA. CDR3 coding DNA: TGTGCCAGCAGTTCTGGCGGGACTTGGGGAGAGACCCAGTTT. Translating gives CASSSGGTWGETQF.

On this clonotype: One end of the junction varies from germline; a read error may be responsible. The chain uses TRBV7-8 and TRBJ2-7, with D possibly matching TRBD2 (6 bases). The CDR3 extends over 13 amino acids. Germline V gene data show CDR1 as SGHVS and CDR2 as FQNEAQ. The CDR3: CASSLEGGRETYF. The DNA of the CDR3 is TGTGCTAGCAGCTTAGAGGGAGGTCGCGAGACGTACTTT.

On this clonotype itself: A read error may be the cause here, since a much bigger clone is one base away. V usage is TRBV7-8 and J usage is TRBJ2-3, with D tentatively TRBD2 (7 bases). The CDR3 has 17 residues. The ends were cut back, 5 bases at V and 6 bases at J, with 24 bases in the middle. CDR1 is SGHVS and CDR2 is FQNEAQ in the germline V gene. The CDR3 is CASSGRGEPRYDDTQYF. Written as DNA, the CDR3 is TGTGCCAGCAGCGGGAGGGGGGAGCCCCGTTACGACGATACGCAGTATTTT.

This clonotype was detected only once. This CDR3 is missing its conserved last phenylalanine or tryptophan, likely due to a read error. No DNA is shown, since the ends of the CDR3 on it are uncertain; the CDR3 is the one TCRdb lists. The chain is built from TRBV7-8 and TRBJ2-1; the table's TRBD1 call for D was not verified on the DNA. Germline CDR1 SGHVS, CDR2 FQNEAQ. The CDR3 spans 13 amino acids, including both terminal residues. Here the CDR3 reads CASSFHPDGAEFS.

Notes on this clonotype: This likely comes from a read error, as the CDR3 has no conserved phenylalanine or tryptophan at its end. No DNA is shown, since the ends of the CDR3 on it are uncertain; the CDR3 is the one TCRdb lists. This chain's CDR3 is CASSLAGTDAMQY. The V and J genes are TRBV7-2 and TRBJ2-3. Ends included, the CDR3 has 13 residues. From germline, CDR1 is SGHTA and CDR2 FQGNSA.

To note about this clonotype: Likely a read error: the CDR3 ends without its conserved phenylalanine or tryptophan. The genes are TRBV7-2 and TRBJ2-3, with D hard to call. The germline gives CDR1 SGHTA, CDR2 FQGNSA. The CDR3 is made up of 13 amino acids. The CDR3 coding sequence is TGTGCCAGCAGCTTAGCCGGAGCAGATGCGCAGTATTAT. This encodes CASSLAGADAQYY.

The chain joins TRBV19 to TRBJ2-3; TRBD1 might be the D (6 bases). CDR3 length: 15 amino acids. Deletions cut 9 bases from V and 10 bases from J, with 26 bases between. The germline V gene encodes CDR1 LNHDA and CDR2 SQIVND (reference sequence). CDR3 amino acids: CASSLGGGVTNAQYF. CDR3 DNA: TGTGCCAGCAGCTTAGGTGGGGGCGTCACAAATGCGCAGTATTTT.

Remarks on this clonotype: No DNA is shown, since the ends of the CDR3 on it are uncertain; the CDR3 is the one TCRdb lists. The chain has TRBV9 and TRBJ2-1; the DNA was not used to check the table's D call, TRBD2. Germline CDR1 is SGDLS and CDR2 is YYNGEE. The CDR3 is 16 residues long, counting both termini. The CDR3: CASSASSRGYTFEQFF.

CDR3 loop: CASSLGGDGRIHRYTF. CDR3 nucleotide sequence: TGTGCCAGCAGCTTGGGGGGGGACGGCCGCATTCATCGCTACACCTTC. The V gene is TRBV9, the J gene TRBJ1-2, with D possibly matching TRBD1 (5 bases). There are 16 residues in the CDR3. Germline lookup yields CDR1 SGDLS and CDR2 YYNGEE. V was cut by 4 bases and J by 9 bases, with 25 bases left in between.

This clonotype was counted many times. The chain has TRBV11-3 and TRBJ2-1, with a weak D call TRBD1 (5 bases). Germline assignment: CDR1 SGHNT and CDR2 YENEEA. V lost 0 bases and J lost 8, with 17 bases in between. The CDR3 runs to 16 residues. The CDR3 DNA sequence: TGTGCCAGCAGCTTAGATCTGACAGACGGTCAGGATGAGCAGTTCTTC. Translated, it gives CASSLDLTDGQDEQFF.

A word on this clonotype: An end of the junction does not agree with germline; a read error may underlie this. V usage is TRBV7-3 and J usage is TRBJ1-4; D not resolved. This CDR3 spans 13 amino acids. Germline V gene lookup returns CDR1 SGHTA and CDR2 FQGTGA. CDR3 bases: TGTGCCAGCAGCACCTACGGCAACGCCAAACTGTACTTT. Translating gives CASSTYGNAKLYF.

A word on this clonotype: One end of the junction does not line up with germline, which may come from a read error. The V call is TRBV7-9, the J call TRBJ2-5, with no clear D. CDR3 length: 14 residues. Germline V CDR1 and CDR2: SEHNR, FQNEAQ (reference sequence). DNA for the CDR3: TGTGCCAGCAGCTCCGTTCTAGAGAACACCGGCGAGCTGTTC. The encoded protein is CASSSVLENTGELF.